This T cell receptor beta chain was recovered during a study of T cell responses to AZD1222 COVID-19 vaccine. Study-wide findings and caveats: Donors were chiefly white British, with a greater number of females, and clonal diversity was perhaps underestimated.

Here immunoSEQ multiplex PCR was the method, and the copy in TCRdb shows in-frame clones only, minus some. The table has about 100,000 clones, approximately 87% seen once; the top ten hold 4% to 5%. On this clone itself: The target antigen is unknown.

The CDR3 has 13 residues. Looked up from germline, CDR1 is MNHNY and CDR2 is SVGAGI (reference sequence). The V and J ends lost 6 bases and 2 bases respectively, with 10 bases between them. The J gene is TRBJ2-5, the V gene TRBV6-6; possibly TRBD1 for D (5 bases). This clonotype was obtained from an adult in good health. The sequencing used peripheral blood, collected on day 0 of MenACWY control vaccination. The CDR3 sequence is CASRVDSQETQYF. For the CDR3, the DNA is TGTGCCAGCAGGGTCGACAGTCAAGAGACCCAGTACTTC.